This T cell receptor (beta chain) was recovered during a study of cytomegalovirus exposure and HLA in healthy donors. Broader study findings: In most subjects, TCR beta sequences reportedly gave accurate predictions of HLA-A and HLA-B alleles. Analyzed later, most CMV-associated TCR beta chains appeared HLA-restricted.

Of note for this clone: The antigen is unknown.

CDR1 and CDR2 from the germline V gene are MGHDK and SYGVNS. V shed 0 bases, J shed 3 bases, and the junction held 4 bases outside the gene matches. This CDR3 has 16 residues. The PCR employed 60 Vbeta primers together with 13 Jbeta primers. The authors' processing: Unique TCR beta chains totaled some 81 million in a later count, with roughly 11 million of them shared. Using immunoSEQ multiplex PCR, the repertoire was profiled, and TCRdb retains in-frame clones only, with some absent. V and J calls plus clone size are reproduced from that table; the DNA served to infer D and trimming. Of 150,000 to 200,000 clones listed, roughly 80% are singletons.

The rearrangement uses TRBV25-1 and TRBJ1-1; 10 bases are shared with TRBD1. This sequence originates from a woman aged 25 to 39 in good health and CMV-seropositive. The specimen sequenced was PBMCs. Here the CDR3 DNA reads TGTGCCAGCAGTGAATATTCCGGGACAGGGGACACTGAAGCTTTCTTT. Protein product: CASSEYSGTGDTEAFF.